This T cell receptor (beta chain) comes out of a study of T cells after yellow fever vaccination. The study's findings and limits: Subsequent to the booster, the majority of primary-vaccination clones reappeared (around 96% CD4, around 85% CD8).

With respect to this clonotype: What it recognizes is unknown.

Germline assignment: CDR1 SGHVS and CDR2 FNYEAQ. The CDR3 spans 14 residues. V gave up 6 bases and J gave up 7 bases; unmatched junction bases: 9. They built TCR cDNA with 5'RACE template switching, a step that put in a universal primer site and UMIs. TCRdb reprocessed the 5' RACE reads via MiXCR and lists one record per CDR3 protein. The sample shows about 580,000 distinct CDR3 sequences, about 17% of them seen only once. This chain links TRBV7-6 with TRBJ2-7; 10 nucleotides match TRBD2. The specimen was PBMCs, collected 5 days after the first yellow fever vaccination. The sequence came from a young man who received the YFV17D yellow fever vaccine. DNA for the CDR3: TGTGCCAGCAGGACTAGCGGGTTATCGGGTGAGCAGTACTTC. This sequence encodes CASRTSGLSGEQYF.